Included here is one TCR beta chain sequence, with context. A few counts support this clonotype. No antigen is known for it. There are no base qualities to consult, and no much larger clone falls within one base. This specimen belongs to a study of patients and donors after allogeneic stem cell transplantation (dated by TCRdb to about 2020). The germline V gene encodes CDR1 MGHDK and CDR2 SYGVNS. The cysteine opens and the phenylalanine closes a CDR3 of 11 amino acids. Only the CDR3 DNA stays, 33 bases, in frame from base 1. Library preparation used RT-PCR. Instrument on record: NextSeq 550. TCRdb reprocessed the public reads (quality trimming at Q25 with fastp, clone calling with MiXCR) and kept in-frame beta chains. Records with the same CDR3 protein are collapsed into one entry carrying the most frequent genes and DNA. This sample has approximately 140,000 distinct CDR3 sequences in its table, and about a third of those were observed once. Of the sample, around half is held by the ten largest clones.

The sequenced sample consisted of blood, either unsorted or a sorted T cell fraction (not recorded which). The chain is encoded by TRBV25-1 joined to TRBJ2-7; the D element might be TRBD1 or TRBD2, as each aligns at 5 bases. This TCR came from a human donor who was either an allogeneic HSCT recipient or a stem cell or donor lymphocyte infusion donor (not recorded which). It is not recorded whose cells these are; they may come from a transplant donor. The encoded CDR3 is CAAGPGQQQYF. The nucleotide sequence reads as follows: TGTGCAGCAGGACCGGGGCAGCAGCAGTACTTC.